This T cell receptor (beta chain) was obtained from a study of blood T cell repertoires in COVID-19. Study context: There were acute and convalescent COVID-19 samples, and they came from the United States, Italy and Spain. Sources were T cells, B-cell-depleted T cells, or PBMCs; the material itself was cDNA or gDNA.

The V gene end was trimmed by 0 bases and the J gene end by 2 bases; junction bases not matched to a gene: 4. Germline-derived CDR1 and CDR2 are GTSNPN and SVGIG (reference sequence). The CDR3 consists of 15 residues. Patients in Seattle were enrolled during active infection, then followed longitudinally. Original analysis: Estimation of nucleated cell counts was performed using reference gene primer amplification. Assay used: immunoSEQ multiplex PCR; TCRdb lists only in-frame clones, some missing. V and J calls and clone size are as listed in that table; D and trimming were resolved from the DNA. The table includes over 85,000 clones, 75% to 90% detected once.

The rearrangement joins TRBV30 to TRBJ1-2; 9 positions agree with TRBD1. Sequences were obtained from peripheral blood. This TCR was sampled from a woman between 45 and 65 years old with COVID-19, enrolled during active disease. The DNA for the CDR3 is TGTGCCTGGAGTGTTCCGGGACAGGGAAACTATGGCTACACCTTC. The encoded protein is CAWSVPGQGNYGYTF. Full variable domain (rest looked up from reference TRBV30 and TRBJ1-2): SQTIHQWPATLVQPVGSPLSLECTVEGTSNPNLYWYRQAAGRGLQLLFYSVGIGQISSEVPQNLSASRPQDRQFILSSKKLLLSDSGFYLCAWSVPGQGNYGYTFGSGTRLTVV.